This T cell receptor beta chain was observed in a study of CD8+ T cells in alopecia areata. Overall study findings and caveats: Expanded CD8+ clones among the top 100, as well as scalp clonality, were significantly decreased by tofacitinib.

The germline V gene encodes CDR1 GTSNPN and CDR2 SVGIG (reference sequence). V shed 5 bases and J 4 bases; nucleotides not matched to a gene: 6. This CDR3 is built from 14 residues. Described treatment: oral pan-JAK inhibitor, 5-10 mg twice daily. Isolated RNA was reverse transcribed into cDNA used as the sequencing template. Only in-frame clones appear in the TCRdb table, and some are missing; sequencing was by immunoSEQ multiplex PCR. The table records roughly 190,000 clones, about 60% of them present only once. Regarding this clone: Its target is unknown.

This rearrangement joins TRBV30 to TRBJ2-1; the match to TRBD1 covers 9 bases. The sample in question was CD4+ T cells sorted from blood, obtained at week 4, from a patient treated with tofacitinib. The clonotype comes from a human donor with alopecia areata. Here the CDR3 DNA reads TGTGCCTGGGCGGGACAGGGAAGATACAATGAGCAGTTCTTC. It translates to CAWAGQGRYNEQFF.